This T cell receptor (beta chain) came from a study of T cells in Graves' hyperthyroidism and ophthalmopathy. Overall study results and limits: Ophthalmopathy was identified by the model a median about 6 months ahead of onset.

The germline gives CDR1 LGHDT, CDR2 YNNKEL (reference sequence). The V end was cut by 1 base, the J end by 5 bases, with 6 bases between. This CDR3 spans 13 amino acids. Stable Graves' hyperthyroidism denoted no ophthalmopathy progression over 18 months. Recently diagnosed hyperthyroidism of less than 2 months' duration affected patients aged 18 to 65. Based on clinical symptoms, serum thyroxine and TRAb, thyroid ultrasound and orbital computed tomography, diagnoses were reached. Researchers amplified the TCR beta CDR3 regions from RNA transcripts. HTBI primers were employed in a first-round RT-PCR of the TCR CDR3. TCRdb called the multiplex PCR reads again in MiXCR, with one record for every CDR3 protein. Of 100,000 to 130,000 distinct CDR3 sequences listed, around a sixth are singletons. There are many counts of this clonotype. Its specificity is unknown.

This receptor was taken from a woman aged 50 to 60 with Graves' hyperthyroidism. Sequencing used blood. The chain combines TRBV3-1 with TRBJ1-5; unclear D gene. DNA for the CDR3: TGTGCCAGCAGCCAAGGAGAGCATCAGCCCCAGCATTTT. Its protein is CASSQGEHQPQHF.